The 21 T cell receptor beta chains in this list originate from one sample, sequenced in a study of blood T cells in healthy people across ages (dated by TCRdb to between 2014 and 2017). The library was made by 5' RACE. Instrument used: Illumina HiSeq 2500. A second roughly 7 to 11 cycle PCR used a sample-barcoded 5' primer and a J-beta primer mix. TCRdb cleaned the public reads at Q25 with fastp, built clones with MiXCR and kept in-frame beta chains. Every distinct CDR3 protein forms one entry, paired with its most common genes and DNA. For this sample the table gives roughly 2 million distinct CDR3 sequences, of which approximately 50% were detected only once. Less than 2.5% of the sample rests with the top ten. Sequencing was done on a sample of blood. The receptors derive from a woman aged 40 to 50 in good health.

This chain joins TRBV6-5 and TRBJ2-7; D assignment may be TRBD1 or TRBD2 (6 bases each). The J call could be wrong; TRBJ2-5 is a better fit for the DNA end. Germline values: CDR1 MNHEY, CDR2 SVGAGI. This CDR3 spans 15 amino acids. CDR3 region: CASMLALGGLKTQYF. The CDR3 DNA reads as TGTGCCAGCATGCTAGCGTTAGGGGGGCTGAAGACCCAGTACTTC.

CDR3 loop: CASSLPGLAGGAGQFF. The CDR3 DNA follows: TGTGCCAGCAGTTTGCCGGGACTAGCGGGGGGGGCGGGGCAGTTCTTC. The gene calls are TRBV12-3 or TRBV12-4 and TRBJ2-1, with 16 bases matching TRBD2. The CDR3 is 16 residues long. Germline trimming cut 3 bases from V and 12 bases from J; bases unmatched to any gene: 8.

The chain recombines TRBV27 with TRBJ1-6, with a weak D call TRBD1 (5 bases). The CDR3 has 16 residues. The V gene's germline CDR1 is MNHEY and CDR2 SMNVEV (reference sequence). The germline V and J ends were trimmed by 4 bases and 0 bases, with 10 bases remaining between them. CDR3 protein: CASSSAGSSYNSPLHF. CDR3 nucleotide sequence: TGTGCCAGCAGTTCTGCAGGGAGCTCCTATAATTCACCCCTCCACTTT.

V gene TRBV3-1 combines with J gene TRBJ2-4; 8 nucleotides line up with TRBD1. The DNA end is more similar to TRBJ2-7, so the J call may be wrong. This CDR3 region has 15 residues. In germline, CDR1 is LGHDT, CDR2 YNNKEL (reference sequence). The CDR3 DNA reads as TGTGCCAGCAGCCGCCTCGGACAGGGAGCGGACGAGCAGTACTTC. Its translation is CASSRLGQGADEQYF.

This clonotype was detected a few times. CDR3 in amino acids: CASSPARTQPQHF. CDR3 nucleotides: TGTGCCAGCAGCCCAGCCCGGACCCAGCCCCAGCATTTT. The V call is TRBV7-2, the J call TRBJ1-5; no firm D call. The V and J ends lost 5 bases and 7 bases respectively, with 12 bases between them. CDR3 length: 13 amino acids. The germline gives CDR1 SGHTA, CDR2 FQGNSA.

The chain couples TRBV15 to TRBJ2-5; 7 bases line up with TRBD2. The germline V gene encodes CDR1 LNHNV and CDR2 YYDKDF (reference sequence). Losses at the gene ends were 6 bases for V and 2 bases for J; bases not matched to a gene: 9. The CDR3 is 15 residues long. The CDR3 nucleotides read TGTGCCACCAGGGAAAAGGGACTACCTCAAGAGACCCAGTACTTC. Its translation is CATREKGLPQETQYF.

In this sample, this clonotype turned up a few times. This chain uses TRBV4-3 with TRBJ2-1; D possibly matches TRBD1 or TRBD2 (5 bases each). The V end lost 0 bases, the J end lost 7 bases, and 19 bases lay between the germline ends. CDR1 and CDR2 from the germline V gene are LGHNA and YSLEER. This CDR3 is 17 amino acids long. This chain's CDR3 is CASSQEALGPDYNEQFF. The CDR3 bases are TGCGCCAGCAGCCAAGAGGCGCTGGGGCCAGACTATAATGAGCAGTTCTTC.

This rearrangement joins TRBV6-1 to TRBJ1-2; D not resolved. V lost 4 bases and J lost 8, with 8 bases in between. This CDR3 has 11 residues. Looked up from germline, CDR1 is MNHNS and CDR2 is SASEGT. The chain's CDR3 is CASSVSMGYTF. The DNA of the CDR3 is TGTGCCAGCAGTGTTTCGATGGGCTACACCTTC.

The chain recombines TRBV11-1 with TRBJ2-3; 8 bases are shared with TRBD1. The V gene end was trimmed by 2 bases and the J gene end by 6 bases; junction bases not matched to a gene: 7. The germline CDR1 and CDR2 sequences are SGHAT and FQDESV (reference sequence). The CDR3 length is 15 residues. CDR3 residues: CASSLSRTGSDTQYF. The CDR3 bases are TGTGCCAGCAGCTTAAGCCGGACAGGGTCCGATACGCAGTATTTT.

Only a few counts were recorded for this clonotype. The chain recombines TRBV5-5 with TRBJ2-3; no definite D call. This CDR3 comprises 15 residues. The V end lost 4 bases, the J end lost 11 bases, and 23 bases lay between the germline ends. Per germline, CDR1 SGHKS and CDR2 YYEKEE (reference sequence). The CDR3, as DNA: TGTGCCAGCAGCAATACCCTACAGCTCCCGTGGAAGCAGTATTTT. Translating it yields CASSNTLQLPWKQYF. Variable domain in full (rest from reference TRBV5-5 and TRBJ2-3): DAGVTQSPTHLIKTRGQQVTLRCSPISGHKSVSWYQQVLGQGPQFIFQYYEKEERGRGNFPDRFSARQFPNYSSELNVNALLLGDSALYLCASSNTLQLPWKQYFGPGTRLTVL.

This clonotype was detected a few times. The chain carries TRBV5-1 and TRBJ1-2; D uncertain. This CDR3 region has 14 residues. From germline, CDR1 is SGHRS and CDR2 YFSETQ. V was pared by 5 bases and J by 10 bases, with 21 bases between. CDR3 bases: TGCGCCAGCAGACCACGAACTATATGGGGAGTCTACACCTTC. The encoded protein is CASRPRTIWGVYTF.

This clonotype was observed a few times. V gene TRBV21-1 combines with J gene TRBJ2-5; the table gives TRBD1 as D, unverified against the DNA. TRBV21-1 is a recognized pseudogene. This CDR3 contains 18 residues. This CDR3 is CASSKERASRDSQETQYF. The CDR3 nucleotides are TGTGCCAGCAGCAAAGAGAGGGCCTCCCGGGACAGCCAAGAGACCCAGTACTTC.

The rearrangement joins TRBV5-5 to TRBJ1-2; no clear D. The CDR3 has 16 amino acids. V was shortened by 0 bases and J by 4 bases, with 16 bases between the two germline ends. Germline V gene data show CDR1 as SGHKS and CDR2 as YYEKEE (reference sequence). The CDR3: CASSLVGTSRTYGYTF. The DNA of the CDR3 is TGTGCCAGCAGCTTGGTGGGCACCTCAAGGACCTATGGCTACACCTTC.

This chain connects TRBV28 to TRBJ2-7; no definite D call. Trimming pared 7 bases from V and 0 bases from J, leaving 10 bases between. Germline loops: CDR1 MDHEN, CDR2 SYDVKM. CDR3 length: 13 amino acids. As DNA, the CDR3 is TGTGCCAGCACTGCGTATAGCTCCTACGAGCAGTACTTC. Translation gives CASTAYSSYEQYF.

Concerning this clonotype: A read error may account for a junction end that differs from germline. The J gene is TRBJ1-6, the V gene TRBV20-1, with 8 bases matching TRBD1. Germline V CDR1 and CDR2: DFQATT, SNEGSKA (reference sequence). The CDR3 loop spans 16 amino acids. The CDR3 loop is CSAPGTGLPTGTPLHF. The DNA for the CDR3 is TGCAGTGCCCCCGGGACAGGCCTCCCCACCGGGACACCGCTCCACTTT.

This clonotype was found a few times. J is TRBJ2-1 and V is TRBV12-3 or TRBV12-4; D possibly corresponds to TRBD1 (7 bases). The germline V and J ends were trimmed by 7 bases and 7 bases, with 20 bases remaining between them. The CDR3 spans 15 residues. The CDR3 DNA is TGTGCCAGCAACCCCAGCCAGGGGGGCCGAAATGAGCAGTTCTTC. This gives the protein CASNPSQGGRNEQFF.

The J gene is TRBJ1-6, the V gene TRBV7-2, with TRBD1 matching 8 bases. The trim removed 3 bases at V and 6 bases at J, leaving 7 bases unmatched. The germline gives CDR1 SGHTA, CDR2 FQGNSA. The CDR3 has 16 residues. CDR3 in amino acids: CASSFRLDRANSPLHF. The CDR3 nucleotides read TGTGCCAGCAGCTTTAGGCTGGACAGGGCTAATTCACCCCTCCACTTT.

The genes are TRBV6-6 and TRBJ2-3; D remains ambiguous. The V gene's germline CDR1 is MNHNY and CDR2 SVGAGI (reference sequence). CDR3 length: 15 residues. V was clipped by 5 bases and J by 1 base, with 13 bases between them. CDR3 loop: CASSHLGGRTDTQYF. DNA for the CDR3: TGTGCCAGCAGTCATCTTGGCGGACGCACAGATACGCAGTATTTT.

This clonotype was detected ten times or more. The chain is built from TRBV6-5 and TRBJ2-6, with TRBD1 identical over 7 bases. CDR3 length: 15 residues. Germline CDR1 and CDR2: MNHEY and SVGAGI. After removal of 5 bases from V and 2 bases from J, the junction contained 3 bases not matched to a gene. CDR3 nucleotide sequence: TGTGCCAGCAGTAGACAGGGTACTGGGGCCAACGTCCTGACTTTC. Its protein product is CASSRQGTGANVLTF.

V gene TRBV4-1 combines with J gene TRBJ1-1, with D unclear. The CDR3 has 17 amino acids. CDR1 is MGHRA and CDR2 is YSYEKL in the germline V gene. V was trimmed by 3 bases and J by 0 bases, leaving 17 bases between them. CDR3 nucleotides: TGCGCCAGCAGCCACAACAAGGCCAGGCAGATGAACACTGAAGCTTTCTTT. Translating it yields CASSHNKARQMNTEAFF.

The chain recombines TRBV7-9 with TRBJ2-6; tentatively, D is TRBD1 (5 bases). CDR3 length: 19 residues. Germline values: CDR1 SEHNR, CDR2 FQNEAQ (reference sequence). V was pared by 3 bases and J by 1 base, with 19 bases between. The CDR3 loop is CASSLYRQRPSSGANVLTF. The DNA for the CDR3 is TGTGCCAGCAGCTTGTACCGACAGCGTCCCTCTTCTGGGGCCAACGTCCTGACTTTC.